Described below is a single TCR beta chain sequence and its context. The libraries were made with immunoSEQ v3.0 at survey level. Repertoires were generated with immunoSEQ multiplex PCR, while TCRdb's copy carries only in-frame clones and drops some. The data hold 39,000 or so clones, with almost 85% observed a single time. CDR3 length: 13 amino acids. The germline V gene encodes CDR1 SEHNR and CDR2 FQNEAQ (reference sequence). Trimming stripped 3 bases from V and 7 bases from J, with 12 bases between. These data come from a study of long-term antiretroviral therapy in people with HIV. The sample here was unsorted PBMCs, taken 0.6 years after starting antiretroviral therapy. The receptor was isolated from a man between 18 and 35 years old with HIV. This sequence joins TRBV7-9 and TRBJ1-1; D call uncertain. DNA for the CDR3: TGTGCCAGCAGCTTCTCTGGGGAGCGTGAAGCTTTCTTT. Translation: CASSFSGEREAFF.